These T cell receptor beta chains were read from a single sample in a study of T cell responses to AZD1222 COVID-19 vaccine. This table comes from immunoSEQ multiplex PCR, and its TCRdb copy is limited to in-frame clones, with some not included. The sample contains 140,000 to 150,000 clones, more than 70% of which appear only once. The starting material was peripheral blood, obtained on day 0 of AZD1222 vaccination. Receptor source: an adult in good health. The CDR3 runs from the conserved cysteine through the conserved F or W. D genes are given only for firm matches. Size values are once, few and many counts, or a class for expanded clones, and some rows have none.

V	size	D	J	DNA	CDR3
TRBV19	.	.	TRBJ1-5	TGTGCCAGTAGCAGTCAAGGTGGGCAGCCCCAGCATTTT	CASSSQGGQPQHF
TRBV9	.	TRBD1	TRBJ2-1	TGTGCCAGCAGCGGCGCCTCCGGGACAGGGTTTTTTGGTGAGCAGTTCTTC	CASSGASGTGFFGEQFF
TRBV27	.	TRBD2	TRBJ2-5	TGTGCCAGCAGCGCTACGCGGGGGAGTCAACGGCAAGAGACCCAGTACTTC	CASSATRGSQRQETQYF
TRBV4-1	.	.	TRBJ1-1	TGCGCCAGCAGCCAAGGGGGAAACGTTTATGGGTTGAACACTGAAGCTTTCTTT	CASSQGGNVYGLNTEAFF
TRBV11-2	.	.	TRBJ2-7	TGTGCCAGCAGCTTAATCGCGAACGAGCAGTACTTC	CASSLIANEQYF
TRBV5-6	.	.	TRBJ1-2	TGTGCCAGCAGCCCCCGGGGGGAAGGCTACACCTTC	CASSPRGEGYTF
TRBV9	.	TRBD1	TRBJ1-4	TGTGCCAGCAGCGCTCAGGGGGGAGCAACTAATGAAAAACTGTTTTTT	CASSAQGGATNEKLFF
TRBV5-1	.	.	TRBJ2-7	TGCGCCAGCAGCCAAGGGGTTGGGGGCTACGAGCAGTACTTC	CASSQGVGGYEQYF
TRBV11-2	few	.	TRBJ1-6	TGTGCCAGCAGCTTATCAGGGAATTCACCCCTCCACTTT	CASSLSGNSPLHF
TRBV2	.	.	TRBJ1-2	TGTGCCAGCAGTGAAACTGGGCCTGGCTACACCTTC	CASSETGPGYTF
TRBV6-2/TRBV6-3	.	.	TRBJ2-7	TGTGCCAGCAGTAGGAACTACGAGCAGTACTTC	CASSRNYEQYF
TRBV6-2/TRBV6-3	.	.	TRBJ1-5	TGTGCCAGCAGTCGCAATAGCAATCAGCCCCAGCATTTT	CASSRNSNQPQHF
TRBV21-1	.	.	TRBJ1-6	TGTGCCAGCAGCAAAGGTCGATCGCTGAGCTCCCATAATTCACCCCTCCACTTT	CASSKGRSLSSHNSPLHF
TRBV30	.	TRBD1	TRBJ1-6	TGTGCCTGGAGTGGAGGGACAGGGTGGTCTCTTAATTCACCCCTCCACTTT	CAWSGGTGWSLNSPLHF
TRBV5-8	.	TRBD2	TRBJ2-3	TGTGCCAGCAGCCCGATGAAGACTAGCGGGGAAGGGGTTACGCAGTATTTT	CASSPMKTSGEGVTQYF
TRBV30	.	.	TRBJ1-2	TGTGCCTGGACCCCACCCTGGGGGGAGGGCTACACCTTC	CAWTPPWGEGYTF
TRBV28	.	TRBD2	TRBJ2-7	TGTGCCAGCAGTTCCCCGGCGGGGGGGGCTGGCGAGCAGTACTTC	CASSSPAGGAGEQYF
TRBV28	.	.	TRBJ1-3	TGTGCCACAAGTCGGAGGGGAGGTTCAGGAAACACCATATATTTT	CATSRRGGSGNTIYF
TRBV3-1/TRBV3-2	.	TRBD1	TRBJ2-1	TGTGCCAGCAGCTACAGGGGCATAACTACCTACAATGAGCAGTTCTTC	CASSYRGITTYNEQFF